The T cell receptor (beta chain) described here comes from a study of cytotoxic CD8 clonotypes in ibrutinib-treated CLL. General study findings and limits: Baseline levels were approached again at progression, after clonality had risen at ibrutinib response.

Here immunoSEQ multiplex PCR was the method, and the copy in TCRdb shows in-frame clones only, minus some. The data contain about 250,000 clones, around three quarters of them singletons. About this clone itself: Its antigen is not identified.

J lost 2 bases, V lost 3 bases, and 2 bases had no gene match. Germline CDR1 is LNHDA and CDR2 is SQIVND (reference sequence). The CDR3 totals 14 residues. Sequences were derived from PBMCs, sampled after 24 months of ibrutinib treatment. The chain combines TRBV19 with TRBJ1-2; 8 bases are a match to TRBD1. The receptor comes from a human donor with chronic lymphocytic leukemia. The CDR3 DNA reads as TGTGCCAGTAGTATCGGACAGGGCAACTATGGCTACACCTTC. Translating gives CASSIGQGNYGYTF.